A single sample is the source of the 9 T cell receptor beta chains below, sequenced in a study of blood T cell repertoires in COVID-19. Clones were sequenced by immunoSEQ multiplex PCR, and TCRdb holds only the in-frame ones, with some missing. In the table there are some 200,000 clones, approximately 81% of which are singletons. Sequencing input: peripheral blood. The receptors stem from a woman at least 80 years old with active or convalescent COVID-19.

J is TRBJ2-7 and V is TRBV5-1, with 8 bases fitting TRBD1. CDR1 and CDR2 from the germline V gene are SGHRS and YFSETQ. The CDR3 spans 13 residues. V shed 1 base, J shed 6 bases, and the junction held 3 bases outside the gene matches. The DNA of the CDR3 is TGCGCCAGCAGCTTGCCAGGGGGCGTCGAGCAGTACTTC. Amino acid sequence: CASSLPGGVEQYF.

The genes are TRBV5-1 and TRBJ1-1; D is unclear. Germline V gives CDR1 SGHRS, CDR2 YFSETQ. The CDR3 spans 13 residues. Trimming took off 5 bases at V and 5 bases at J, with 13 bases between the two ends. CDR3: CASRSTSWTEAFF. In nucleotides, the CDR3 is TGCGCCAGCAGGTCGACTTCGTGGACTGAAGCTTTCTTT.

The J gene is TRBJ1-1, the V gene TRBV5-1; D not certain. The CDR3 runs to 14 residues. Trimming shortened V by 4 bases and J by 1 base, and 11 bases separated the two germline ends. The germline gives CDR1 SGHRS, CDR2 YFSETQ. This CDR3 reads CASSSTYGNTEAFF. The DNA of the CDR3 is TGCGCCAGCAGCAGCACCTACGGGAACACTGAAGCTTTCTTT.

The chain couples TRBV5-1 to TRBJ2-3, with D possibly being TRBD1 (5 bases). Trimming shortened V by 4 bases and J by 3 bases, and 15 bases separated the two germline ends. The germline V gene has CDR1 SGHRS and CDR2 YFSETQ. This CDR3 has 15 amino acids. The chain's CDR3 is CASSPGAANTDTQYF. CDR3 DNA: TGCGCCAGCAGCCCTGGGGCAGCGAATACAGATACGCAGTATTTT. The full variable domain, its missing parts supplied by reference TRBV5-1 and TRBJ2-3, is KAGVTQTPRYLIKTRGQQVTLSCSPISGHRSVSWYQQTPGQGLQFLFEYFSETQRNKGNFPGRFSGRQFSNSRSEMNVSTLELGDSALYLCASSPGAANTDTQYFGPGTRLTVL.

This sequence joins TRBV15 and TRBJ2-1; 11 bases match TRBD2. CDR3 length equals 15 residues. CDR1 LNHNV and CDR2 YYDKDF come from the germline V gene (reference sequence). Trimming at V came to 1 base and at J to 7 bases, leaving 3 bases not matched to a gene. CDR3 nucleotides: TGTGCCACCAGCAGAGTAGCGGGGGGGCGAAATGAGCAGTTCTTC. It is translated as CATSRVAGGRNEQFF. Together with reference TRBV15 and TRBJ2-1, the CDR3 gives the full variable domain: DAMVIQNPRYQVTQFGKPVTLSCSQTLNHNVMYWYQQKSSQAPKLLFHYYDKDFNNEADTPDNFQSRRPNTSFCFLDIRSPGLGDTAMYLCATSRVAGGRNEQFFGPGTRLTVL.

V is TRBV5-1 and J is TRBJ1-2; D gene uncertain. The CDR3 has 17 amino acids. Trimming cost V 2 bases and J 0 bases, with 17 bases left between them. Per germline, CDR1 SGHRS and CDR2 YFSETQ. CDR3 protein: CASSFGELGRANYGYTF. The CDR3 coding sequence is TGCGCCAGCAGCTTTGGGGAGCTCGGAAGAGCTAACTATGGCTACACCTTC.

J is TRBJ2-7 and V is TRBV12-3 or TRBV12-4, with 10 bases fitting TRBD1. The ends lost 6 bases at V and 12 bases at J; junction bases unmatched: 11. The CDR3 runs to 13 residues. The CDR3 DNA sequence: TGTGCCAGCAGCCGGGGACAGGGGTACGGTCCGTACTTC. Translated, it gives CASSRGQGYGPYF.

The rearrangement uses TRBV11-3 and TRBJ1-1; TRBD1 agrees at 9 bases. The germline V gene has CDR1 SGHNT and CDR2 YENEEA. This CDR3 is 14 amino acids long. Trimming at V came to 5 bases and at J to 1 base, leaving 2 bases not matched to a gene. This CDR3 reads CASSLQGANTEAFF. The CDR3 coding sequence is TGTGCCAGCAGCCTACAGGGGGCGAACACTGAAGCTTTCTTT.

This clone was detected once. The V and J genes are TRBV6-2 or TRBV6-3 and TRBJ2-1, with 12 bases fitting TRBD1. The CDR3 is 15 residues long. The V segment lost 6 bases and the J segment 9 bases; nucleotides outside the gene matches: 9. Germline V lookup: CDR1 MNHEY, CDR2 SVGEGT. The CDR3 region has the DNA TGTGCCAGCAGCTTGGGACAGGGGGCCTCCAGTGAGCAGTTCTTC. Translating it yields CASSLGQGASSEQFF.